This T cell receptor (beta chain) was captured by sequencing in a study of T cell responses to AZD1222 COVID-19 vaccine. Notes on this clone: Its antigen is unidentified.

Assay used: immunoSEQ multiplex PCR; TCRdb lists only in-frame clones, some missing. The data hold 200,000 or so clones, with approximately 94% observed a single time. The CDR3 sequence is 14 residues long. V lost 3 bases and J lost 4, with 12 bases in between. CDR1 and CDR2 from the germline V gene are SGHTA and FQGNSA. The study's findings and limits: Reports say nearly half of spike-specific TCRs go after unmutated variant regions.

The sequences come from peripheral blood, collected on day 0 of MenACWY control vaccination. The clonotype was recovered from an adult in good health. J is TRBJ2-5 and V is TRBV7-2; D is possibly TRBD2 (6 bases). The chain's CDR3 is CASSFRLGGETQYF. DNA for the CDR3: TGTGCCAGCAGCTTTAGGTTGGGGGGAGAGACCCAGTACTTC.